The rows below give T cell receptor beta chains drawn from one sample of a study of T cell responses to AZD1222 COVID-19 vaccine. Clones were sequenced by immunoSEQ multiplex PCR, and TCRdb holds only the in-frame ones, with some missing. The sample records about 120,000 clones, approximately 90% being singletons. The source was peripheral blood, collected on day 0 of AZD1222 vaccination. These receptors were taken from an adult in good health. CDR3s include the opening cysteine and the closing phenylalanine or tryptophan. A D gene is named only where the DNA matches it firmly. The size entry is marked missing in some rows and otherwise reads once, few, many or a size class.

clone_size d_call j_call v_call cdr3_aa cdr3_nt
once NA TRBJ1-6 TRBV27 CASSFSVSSYNSPLHF TGTGCCAGCAGTTTCAGCGTTAGCTCCTATAATTCACCCCTCCACTTT
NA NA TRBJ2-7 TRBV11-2 CASSYLPGQSSYEQYF TGTGCCAGCAGCTACTTACCTGGACAGAGCTCCTACGAGCAGTACTTC
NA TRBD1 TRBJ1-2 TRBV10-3 CAIRDRDSTNYGYTF TGTGCCATCAGGGACCGGGACAGCACCAACTATGGCTACACCTTC
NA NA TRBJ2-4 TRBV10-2 CASSPGRKNIQYF TGCGCCAGCAGCCCGGGCAGAAAAAACATTCAGTACTTC
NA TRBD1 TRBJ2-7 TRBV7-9 CASLGQGYYEQYF TGTGCCAGCTTGGGACAGGGATACTACGAGCAGTACTTC
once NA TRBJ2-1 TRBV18 CASSPDANEQFF TGTGCCAGCTCACCCGACGCAAATGAGCAGTTCTTC
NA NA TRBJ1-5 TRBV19 CASGAEYSNQPQHF TGTGCCAGTGGGGCGGAATATAGCAATCAGCCCCAGCATTTT
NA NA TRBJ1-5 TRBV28 CASSPHSSNQPQHF TGTGCCAGCAGTCCCCACAGTAGCAATCAGCCCCAGCATTTT
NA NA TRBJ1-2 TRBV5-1 CASSWYLGGYTF TGCGCCAGCAGCTGGTACCTGGGGGGCTACACCTTC
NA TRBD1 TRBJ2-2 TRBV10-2 CASSESGGETGELFF TGCGCCAGCAGTGAGTCAGGGGGCGAAACCGGGGAGCTGTTTTTT
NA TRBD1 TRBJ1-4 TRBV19 CASAQGQGYEKLFF TGTGCCAGCGCACAGGGACAGGGTTATGAAAAACTGTTTTTT
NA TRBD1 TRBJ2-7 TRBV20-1 CSASAPTGAPYEQYF TGCAGTGCTAGTGCCCCGACAGGGGCTCCCTACGAGCAGTACTTC
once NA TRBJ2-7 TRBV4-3 CASSQDRNPAYEQYF TGCGCCAGCAGCCAAGATCGGAACCCGGCCTACGAGCAGTACTTC